This is a list of T cell receptor beta chains from one sample in a study of Graves' ophthalmopathy and Graves' hyperthyroidism. TCRdb called the multiplex PCR reads again in MiXCR, with one record for every CDR3 protein. The table includes almost 400,000 distinct CDR3 sequences, around 17% detected once. Sequences were obtained from peripheral blood. These receptors were collected from a woman in her late teens or twenties with Graves' ophthalmopathy. Both conserved end residues are part of each CDR3. D genes are given only for firm matches. Not every row has a clone size; where given, it reads once, few, many or a size class.

.,.,TRBJ1-1,TRBV24-1,TGTGCCACCAGCTCCCATGAAGCTTTCTTT,CATSSHEAFF
many,.,TRBJ1-1,TRBV27,TGTGCCAGCCACTCGCGTGAGGGTTGGATGGTGGCGAACACTGAAGCTTTCTTT,CASHSREGWMVANTEAFF
many,.,TRBJ1-1,TRBV11-2,TGTGCCAGCAGCTTATGGACGGCAGTGAACACTGAAGCTTTCTTT,CASSLWTAVNTEAFF
many,.,TRBJ1-2,TRBV28,TGTGCCAGCAGTTCGCCGATTGAGGGTAGCTATGGCTACACCTTC,CASSSPIEGSYGYTF
.,.,TRBJ2-7,TRBV4-1,TGCGCCAGCGGTTTTCCCGGCAGGGGTAGAAAGGAGCAGTACTTC,CASGFPGRGRKEQYF
many,.,TRBJ2-5,TRBV29-1,TGCAGCGTTGACGACGTGACTAGGCAAGAGACCCAGTACTTC,CSVDDVTRQETQYF
many,.,TRBJ2-7,TRBV18,TGTGCCAGCTCACCAACAGCGAGCCCCTACGAGCAGTACTTC,CASSPTASPYEQYF
many,TRBD1,TRBJ1-5,TRBV2,TGTGCCAGCAGTGAAGGCCCGGGACAGGTCTATCAGCCCCAGCATTTT,CASSEGPGQVYQPQHF
many,TRBD1,TRBJ1-1,TRBV20-1,TGCAGTGCTAGTTGGCATACGACAGGGGTGGGAACTTTCTTT,CSASWHTTGVGTFF
many,.,TRBJ1-5,TRBV6-2/TRBV6-3,TGTGCCAGCAGCTGGGGACCCGATAGCAATCAGCCCCAGCATTTT,CASSWGPDSNQPQHF
few,.,TRBJ2-5,TRBV28,TGTGCCAGCAGTTTAGGCGGCGGGGACTTTCAAGAGACCCAGTACTTC,CASSLGGGDFQETQYF
few,.,TRBJ2-7,TRBV4-3,TGCGCCAGCAGCCCGGACCATAACGGGGATCCGTACGAGCAGTACTTC,CASSPDHNGDPYEQYF
many,TRBD1,TRBJ2-7,TRBV12-3/TRBV12-4,TGTGCCAGCAGTCCTCGGACAGGGGACTACGAGCAGTACTTC,CASSPRTGDYEQYF
many,TRBD1,TRBJ2-5,TRBV6-5,TGTGCCAGCAGTTATTCGGGGGACAGGGCTGCGGAGACCCAGTACTTC,CASSYSGDRAAETQYF
many,.,TRBJ2-3,TRBV19,TGTGCCAGTAGTACTGGGGACTTGATAATCACAGATACGCAGTATTTT,CASSTGDLIITDTQYF
many,.,TRBJ1-2,TRBV24-1,TGTGTCACCAGTGAGTCCGCTAACTATGGCTACACCTTC,CVTSESANYGYTF
.,.,TRBJ2-3,TRBV12-3/TRBV12-4,TGTGCCAGCGGGGTCCGCACAGATACGCAGTATTTT,CASGVRTDTQYF
many,.,TRBJ2-5,TRBV19,TGTGCCAGTAGTCAACAGGGAGTAGAGACCCAGTACTTC,CASSQQGVETQYF
.,TRBD1,TRBJ2-7,TRBV27,TGTGCCAGCACCCCCTCGACAGGGTTTGAGCAGTACTTC,CASTPSTGFEQYF